This T cell receptor beta chain was recorded in a study of blood T cell repertoires in COVID-19. About the research overall: Acute and convalescent COVID-19 specimens originated in the United States, Italy and Spain. Sources were T cells, B-cell-depleted T cells, or PBMCs; the material itself was cDNA or gDNA.

The CDR3 sequence is 18 residues long. From germline, CDR1 is MDHEN and CDR2 SYDVKM. V shed 6 bases and J shed 0 bases, with 24 bases lying between them. Original methodology: Amplification of reference gene primers provided the estimated nucleated cell counts. TCRdb keeps only in-frame clones here, not all; method: immunoSEQ multiplex PCR. V, J and clone size derive from that table, while D and trimming were established from the DNA sequence. Here the sample spans about 180,000 clones, approximately 83% being singletons. The sequence derives from a human donor with active or convalescent COVID-19. The donor label of this sample is uncertain. Sequencing used peripheral blood. The gene calls are TRBV28 and TRBJ2-7, with D maybe TRBD2 (6 bases). CDR3 in DNA: TGTGCCAGCAGCTCCACCGCGGGACGCCTTTGGAGCTCCTACGAGCAGTACTTC. Encoded protein: CASSSTAGRLWSSYEQYF.